A selection of T cell receptor beta chains follows, all from one sample in a study of T cell responses to AZD1222 COVID-19 vaccine. Clones were read by immunoSEQ multiplex PCR, and TCRdb kept only the in-frame ones, dropping some. The table shows under 200,000 clones, with over 90% occurring only once. Here the sequenced sample was peripheral blood, taken on day 0 of AZD1222 vaccination. The origin of the receptors is an adult in good health. Both conserved end residues are part of each CDR3. The D gene is left open where the match is weak. A clone size is listed for some rows: how often the clone was seen (once, few, many), or a class if it is expanded.

-,-,TRBV27,TRBJ2-7,CASSSKPGYEQYF,TGTGCCAGCAGTTCTAAACCGGGTTACGAGCAGTACTTC
TRBD1,-,TRBV9,TRBJ1-1,CASSVVGQGATEAFF,TGTGCCAGCAGCGTAGTCGGTCAGGGGGCGACTGAAGCTTTCTTT
-,-,TRBV27,TRBJ1-3,CASSLSYSGNTIYF,TGTGCCAGCAGTTTAAGCTACTCTGGAAACACCATATATTTT
-,once,TRBV30,TRBJ1-2,CAWSGYHVYGYTF,TGTGCCTGGAGTGGTTATCACGTTTATGGCTACACCTTC
-,-,TRBV29-1,TRBJ1-1,CSVQTQAMNTEAFF,TGCAGCGTTCAAACACAGGCGATGAACACTGAAGCTTTCTTT
TRBD1,few,TRBV7-9,TRBJ2-1,CASTFNRGYNEQFF,TGTGCCAGCACATTCAACAGGGGGTACAATGAGCAGTTCTTC
-,-,TRBV7-9,TRBJ1-5,CASSSYPGKSNQPQHF,TGTGCCAGCAGCTCTTACCCGGGAAAGAGCAATCAGCCCCAGCATTTT
-,-,TRBV6-5,TRBJ2-1,CATIGWSNEQFF,TGTGCCACGATAGGCTGGTCAAATGAGCAGTTCTTC
-,-,TRBV5-1,TRBJ2-5,CASSIDQDRTQYF,TGCGCCAGCAGCATCGACCAGGATCGGACCCAGTACTTC
-,-,TRBV7-8,TRBJ1-5,CASSFWSRAQPQHF,TGTGCCAGCAGCTTTTGGTCCAGGGCTCAGCCCCAGCATTTT
-,-,TRBV7-9,TRBJ1-2,CASSFSVAEGYTF,TGTGCCAGCAGCTTCTCAGTGGCGGAGGGCTACACCTTC
TRBD1,-,TRBV2,TRBJ2-7,CAIAQGDNYEQYF,TGTGCCATAGCACAGGGGGACAACTACGAGCAGTACTTC
-,-,TRBV19,TRBJ1-3,CASSIYGTSTLSGRNTIYF,TGTGCCAGTAGTATTTATGGGACTTCAACTCTGTCTGGGCGAAACACCATATATTTT
TRBD2,once,TRBV27,TRBJ2-7,CASSLFSGSSYEQYF,TGTGCCAGCAGTTTGTTTAGCGGGAGCTCCTACGAGCAGTACTTC
-,-,TRBV2,TRBJ2-2,CASSEFRGVTGELFF,TGTGCCAGCAGTGAATTCAGGGGTGTCACCGGGGAGCTGTTTTTT
-,-,TRBV3-1/TRBV3-2,TRBJ1-1,CASSLLSGMNTEAFF,TGTGCCAGCAGCCTATTGAGCGGGATGAACACTGAAGCTTTCTTT
-,-,TRBV7-9,TRBJ2-7,CASSLEVSYEQYF,TGTGCCAGCAGCTTAGAAGTTTCCTACGAGCAGTACTTC
-,-,TRBV6-5,TRBJ2-2,CASSYPAGELFF,TGTGCCAGCAGTTACCCGGCCGGGGAGCTGTTTTTT